What follows are 27 T cell receptor beta chains derived from one specimen sequenced in a study of CD8 T cells in Susac syndrome. The RNA, about 0.45 to 1 ug, was put through reverse transcription using random hexamers. TCRdb passed the immunoSEQ multiplex PCR reads through MiXCR, listing each CDR3 protein once. The data hold about 200,000 distinct CDR3 sequences, with 85% to 95% observed a single time. The sample comprised CD4+ T cells from PBMCs. These TCRs come from a human donor in good health.

As DNA, the CDR3 is TGTGCCAGCAGCCCAACAGGGCCCTCCTACAATGAGCAGTTCTTC. It yields the protein CASSPTGPSYNEQFF. The chain carries TRBV7-2 and TRBJ2-1; the D gene is possibly TRBD1 (6 bases). Trimming removed 5 bases from V and 0 bases from J, with 11 bases in between. Germline loops: CDR1 SGHTA, CDR2 FQGNSA. The CDR3 is 15 amino acids.

This clonotype appeared once. This chain connects TRBV27 to TRBJ1-1; perhaps TRBD1 as D (5 bases). This CDR3 region has 12 residues. The germline V and J ends were trimmed by 5 bases and 10 bases, with 14 bases remaining between them. Germline CDR1 MNHEY, CDR2 SMNVEV (reference sequence). The CDR3 protein is CASSLPGGGAFF. The DNA of the CDR3 is TGTGCCAGCAGTCTCCCGGGGGGAGGAGCTTTCTTT.

This clonotype has a single count. CDR3 in amino acids: CSAREIWSGRVDTQYF. In DNA, the CDR3 is TGCAGTGCTAGAGAGATTTGGAGCGGGAGAGTAGATACGCAGTATTTT. V gene TRBV20-1 combines with J gene TRBJ2-3, with 8 positions matching TRBD2. Germline V gene sequence: CDR1 DFQATT, CDR2 SNEGSKA (reference sequence). The length of the CDR3 is 16 residues. The ends lost 0 bases at V and 5 bases at J; junction bases unmatched: 10.

The gene calls are TRBV20-1 and TRBJ2-5; 7 bases map to TRBD2. With 2 bases clipped from V and 5 bases from J, the junction kept 11 bases outside the gene matches. Germline V gene sequence: CDR1 DFQATT, CDR2 SNEGSKA (reference sequence). This CDR3 contains 15 residues. The CDR3 coding sequence is TGCAGTGCTAGACCGCGTGGCGGGAGCGGGGAGACCCAGTACTTC. This encodes CSARPRGGSGETQYF.

This clonotype was found once. The chain carries TRBV10-3 and TRBJ2-7; 7 bases align to TRBD1. CDR3 length: 12 amino acids. V shed 11 bases, J shed 1 base, and the junction held 5 bases outside the gene matches. Looked up from germline, CDR1 is ENHRY and CDR2 is SYGVKD. In DNA, the CDR3 is TGTGCCGTCGGACAGGAGTCCTACGAGCAGTACGTC. Translating gives CAVGQESYEQYV.

This clonotype is a singleton in its sample. The chain combines TRBV29-1 with TRBJ2-7, with D maybe TRBD2 (5 bases). The CDR3 covers 13 residues. The germline gives CDR1 SQVTM, CDR2 ANQGSEA. The germline V and J ends were trimmed by 5 bases and 7 bases, with 18 bases remaining between them. The CDR3 region is CSVTRSVTGEQYF. CDR3 sequence (DNA): TGCAGCGTTACCCGTTCCGTCACGGGAGAGCAGTACTTC.

The V gene is TRBV29-1, the J gene TRBJ1-4, with 10 nucleotides matching TRBD1. Germline V lookup: CDR1 SQVTM, CDR2 ANQGSEA. The CDR3 has 13 residues. The V and J ends lost 7 bases and 8 bases, in that order; junction bases with no gene match: 7. The CDR3 coding sequence is TGCAGCGCTGGACAGGGGGGAGACGAAAAACTGTTTTTT. It encodes CSAGQGGDEKLFF.

The V call is TRBV29-1, the J call TRBJ2-7; TRBD1 aligns across 8 bases. From germline, CDR1 is SQVTM and CDR2 ANQGSEA. After removal of 3 bases from V and 2 bases from J, the junction contained 6 bases not matched to a gene. This CDR3 comprises 14 residues. The CDR3 DNA follows: TGCAGCGTTGATTGGCAGGGGGCGCCCTACGAGCAGTACTTC. This encodes CSVDWQGAPYEQYF.

The chain employs TRBV5-1 and TRBJ2-2; weak D call: TRBD1 (6 bases). CDR3 length: 15 amino acids. V was cut by 4 bases and J by 1 base, with 11 bases left in between. CDR1 and CDR2 (germline): SGHRS, YFSETQ. CDR3 DNA sequence: TGCGCCAGCAGCCCGCAGACAGGGAACACCGGGGAGCTGTTTTTT. As protein: CASSPQTGNTGELFF. The full variable domain, its missing parts supplied by reference TRBV5-1 and TRBJ2-2, is KAGVTQTPRYLIKTRGQQVTLSCSPISGHRSVSWYQQTPGQGLQFLFEYFSETQRNKGNFPGRFSGRQFSNSRSEMNVSTLELGDSALYLCASSPQTGNTGELFFGEGSRLTVL.

V and J are TRBV24-1 and TRBJ2-2; weak D call: TRBD2 (6 bases). Trimming cost V 9 bases and J 4 bases, with 17 bases left between them. Germline V lookup: CDR1 KGHDR, CDR2 SFDVKD. This CDR3 has 15 residues. The CDR3 reads CATQKVGGSTGELFF. CDR3 nucleotides: TGTGCCACCCAGAAGGTGGGAGGAAGCACCGGGGAGCTGTTTTTT.

This clonotype was counted once. The rearrangement uses TRBV20-1 and TRBJ2-3; TRBD2 matches 11 bases. The ends lost 4 bases at V and 2 bases at J; junction bases unmatched: 8. Germline V gene lookup returns CDR1 DFQATT and CDR2 SNEGSKA (reference sequence). CDR3 length: 16 residues. CDR3 residues: CSATRRLAGNTDTQYF. DNA of the CDR3: TGCAGTGCTACCAGAAGACTAGCGGGGAACACAGATACGCAGTATTTT.

This rearrangement joins TRBV3-1 to TRBJ2-7, with 8 bases identical to TRBD2. Germline CDR1 LGHDT, CDR2 YNNKEL (reference sequence). This CDR3 is 14 amino acids long. Trimming took 2 bases from V and 2 from J; bases not matched to a gene: 2. CDR3 nucleotides: TGTGCCAGCAGCCAACGGGGGGGGCCCTACGAGCAGTACTTC. Its translation is CASSQRGGPYEQYF.

The chain is built from TRBV4-3 and TRBJ1-2; 9 nucleotides match TRBD1. This CDR3 spans 16 amino acids. Germline CDR1 and CDR2: LGHNA and YSLEER. The junction had 6 bases not matched to a gene; V was cut back by 0 bases and J by 4 bases. This CDR3 is CASSQEGTGHGYGYTF. The CDR3 nucleotides read TGCGCCAGCAGCCAAGAGGGGACAGGGCATGGCTATGGCTACACCTTC.

V is TRBV3-1 and J is TRBJ2-7; D is perhaps TRBD1 or TRBD2 (5 bases each). The CDR3 length is 13 residues. Germline V gene data show CDR1 as LGHDT and CDR2 as YNNKEL (reference sequence). CDR3 amino acids: CAGSQGPGDEQYV. The CDR3 region has the DNA TGTGCCGGCAGCCAGGGCCCCGGGGACGAGCAGTACGTC.

This chain joins TRBV12-3 or TRBV12-4 and TRBJ2-3; possible D gene TRBD2, 5 bases. With 2 bases removed from V and 5 bases from J, the gap between germline ends came to 11 bases. CDR3 length: 14 amino acids. The CDR3 bases are TGTGCCAGCAGTTTAAAGTGGGAGCAAGATACGCAGTATTTT. This translates into CASSLKWEQDTQYF.

The chain joins TRBV11-1 to TRBJ2-1; D is undetermined. In germline, CDR1 is SGHAT, CDR2 FQDESV (reference sequence). Trimming removed 1 base at V and 7 bases at J, with 8 bases between. The CDR3 loop spans 13 amino acids. The CDR3 nucleotides are TGTGCCAGCAGCTTAGACAGTGGGAATGAGCAGTTCTTC. As protein: CASSLDSGNEQFF.

This chain uses TRBV4-1 with TRBJ2-7; 11 bases align to TRBD2. The CDR3 is 15 residues long. Germline V lookup: CDR1 MGHRA, CDR2 YSYEKL. With 6 bases clipped from V and 4 bases from J, the junction kept 8 bases outside the gene matches. The CDR3, as DNA: TGCGCCAGCAGTCCAGGGACTAGCGGACAGTACGAGCAGTACGTC. Translated: CASSPGTSGQYEQYV.

The CDR3 DNA follows: TGTGCCAGCACCAGGGAAACTGAGCAGTTCTTC. Amino acids: CASTRETEQFF. The chain links TRBV6-5 to TRBJ2-1, with D possibly TRBD1 on 5 matching bases. Per the germline V gene, CDR1 is MNHEY and CDR2 is SVGAGI. With 7 bases removed from V and 9 bases from J, the gap between germline ends came to 10 bases. The CDR3 spans 11 residues.

With respect to this clonotype: The germline gene is not matched at one end of the junction; a read error may be the cause. This sequence joins TRBV20-1 and TRBJ2-6, with D unresolved. The CDR3 is made up of 16 amino acids. Looked up from germline, CDR1 is DFQATT and CDR2 is SNEGSKA (reference sequence). The CDR3 region is CSAREGTKTGANVLTF. The DNA of the CDR3 is TGCAGTGCTAGAGAGGGAACGAAAACTGGAGCCAACGTCCTGACTTTC.

The chain employs TRBV5-1 and TRBJ2-2, with no clear D. The CDR3 sequence is 15 residues long. The V gene's germline CDR1 is SGHRS and CDR2 YFSETQ. V was clipped by 2 bases and J by 2 bases, with 10 bases between them. The CDR3 loop is CASSFETTNTGELFF. The DNA for the CDR3 is TGCGCCAGCAGCTTCGAGACAACTAACACCGGGGAGCTGTTTTTT.

The chain carries TRBV27 and TRBJ1-2, with TRBD1 matching over 7 bases. Per the germline V gene, CDR1 is MNHEY and CDR2 is SMNVEV (reference sequence). This CDR3 region has 16 residues. The V and J ends lost 3 bases and 0 bases, in that order; junction bases with no gene match: 7. The CDR3 loop is CASSFGRGRSNYGYTF. DNA of the CDR3: TGTGCCAGCAGTTTTGGGAGGGGGCGTTCTAACTATGGCTACACCTTC.

This sequence joins TRBV29-1 and TRBJ1-4; 8 positions match TRBD1. The CDR3 covers 13 residues. Per the germline V gene, CDR1 is SQVTM and CDR2 is ANQGSEA. The ends lost 7 bases at V and 5 bases at J; junction bases unmatched: 6. The CDR3 DNA is TGCAGCGGCCGGACAGGGAGCAATGAAAAACTGTTTTTT. Translation gives CSGRTGSNEKLFF.

The J gene is TRBJ1-1, the V gene TRBV12-3 or TRBV12-4; TRBD1 matches 7 bases. The junction had 15 bases not matched to a gene; V was cut back by 6 bases and J by 5 bases. The CDR3 covers 16 residues. CDR3 region: CASSFQTGPVGTEAFF. The CDR3 bases are TGTGCCAGCAGCTTTCAGACAGGGCCAGTTGGGACTGAAGCTTTCTTT.

The chain joins TRBV3-1 to TRBJ2-1, with a weak D call TRBD1 (6 bases). This CDR3 comprises 17 residues. V lost 4 bases to trimming and J lost 0 bases, with 16 bases between them. Germline CDR1 and CDR2: LGHDT and YNNKEL (reference sequence). CDR3 region: CASSPRIRGSSYNEQFF. DNA for the CDR3: TGTGCCAGCAGCCCCCGGATAAGGGGGAGCTCCTACAATGAGCAGTTCTTC.

This sequence joins TRBV29-1 and TRBJ2-2; TRBD1 agrees at 7 bases. The CDR3 is 15 amino acids. The ends lost 6 bases at V and 4 bases at J; junction bases unmatched: 11. Germline CDR1 SQVTM, CDR2 ANQGSEA. The CDR3 reads CSVANRTGSTGELFF. The CDR3 nucleotides are TGCAGCGTGGCCAATCGGACAGGCTCCACCGGGGAGCTGTTTTTT.

This rearrangement joins TRBV19 to TRBJ1-2; D may be TRBD1 (5 bases). The CDR3 is made up of 12 amino acids. From germline, CDR1 is LNHDA and CDR2 SQIVND (reference sequence). The ends were cut back, 10 bases at V and 5 bases at J, with 14 bases in the middle. CDR3 region: CATKGVRYGYTF. CDR3 nucleotides: TGTGCCACCAAAGGGGTTAGGTATGGCTACACCTTC.

The chain couples TRBV5-4 to TRBJ2-2, with D tentatively TRBD1 (6 bases). The CDR3 sequence is 15 residues long. Germline loops: CDR1 SGHNT, CDR2 YYREEE (reference sequence). Trimming pared 3 bases from V and 11 bases from J, leaving 20 bases between. The chain's CDR3 is CASSSPGTPIPELFF. CDR3 DNA sequence: TGTGCCAGCAGCTCGCCCGGGACACCGATCCCCGAGCTGTTTTTT.